This record concerns one T cell receptor beta chain sequence. Its matching antigen is unknown. This sample is part of a study of cytomegalovirus exposure and HLA in healthy donors. Study-level information: From donors who were HLA-typed, an early data release held around 80 million unique TCRs. General observations from the study: Later analysis suggested most CMV-associated TCR beta chains were HLA-restricted.

Researchers ran the PCR with 60 Vbeta and 13 Jbeta primers. Only in-frame clones appear in the TCRdb table, and some are missing; sequencing was by immunoSEQ multiplex PCR. The table has about 240,000 clones, around 81% seen once. Germline V gene lookup returns CDR1 SQVTM and CDR2 ANQGSEA. V lost 6 bases, J lost 1 base, and 7 bases stayed unmatched. This CDR3 comprises 14 residues. The gene calls are TRBV29-1 and TRBJ1-1, with 8 bases fitting TRBD1. Material: PBMCs. This TCR was sampled from a woman aged 60-75 years in good health and CMV-seropositive. The CDR3 loop reads CSVLGQATNTEAFF. CDR3 in DNA: TGCAGCGTACTGGGACAGGCGACGAACACTGAAGCTTTCTTT.